A selection of T cell receptor beta chains follows, all from one sample in a study of CD8 T cells in ankylosing spondylitis. TCRdb independently ran MiXCR on the 5' RACE reads; one entry per CDR3 protein. This table holds roughly 97,000 distinct CDR3 sequences, 8% to 10% found once. Sequencing used blood, either unsorted or a sorted T cell fraction (not recorded which). These receptors were collected from a male donor with ankylosing spondylitis or in good health (not recorded which). The CDR3 runs from the conserved cysteine through the conserved F or W. D genes are given only for firm matches. Some rows have no size entry. The others give once, few or many, or a class for an expanded clone.

size	D	V	J	CDR3
many	TRBD2	TRBV9	TRBJ2-2	CASSVASGRSTGELFF
.	.	TRBV10-3	TRBJ2-7	CAISVGQTYEQYF
many	.	TRBV12-3/TRBV12-4	TRBJ2-1	CASSLSPRVGYNEQFF
many	.	TRBV6-1	TRBJ1-4	CASSAGRLWEKLFF
.	TRBD2	TRBV12-3/TRBV12-4	TRBJ2-2	CASSPLAGMNTGELFF
many	.	TRBV15	TRBJ1-2	CATSTTPGQGSGSGYTF
many	.	TRBV5-5	TRBJ2-1	CASRLRTDHGGNEQFF
.	.	TRBV7-2	TRBJ1-1	CASSFPWGGGGTEAFF
many	.	TRBV7-8	TRBJ1-6	CASSPRLRAERNSPLHF
many	.	TRBV7-9	TRBJ1-1	CASSLFPGTEAFF